Each of the 23 T cell receptor beta chains below was sequenced from the same sample in a study of long-term antiretroviral therapy in people with HIV. It was version v3.0 of the immunoSEQ assay that was run at survey level. Only in-frame clones appear in the TCRdb table, and some are missing; sequencing was by immunoSEQ multiplex PCR. The data contain some 23,000 clones, more than 65% of them singletons. Specimen: unsorted PBMCs, collected 0.3 years after starting antiretroviral therapy. The receptors here all came from a man in his fifties or sixties with HIV.

V gene TRBV27 combines with J gene TRBJ1-5, with D perhaps matching TRBD1 (5 bases). Germline assignment: CDR1 MNHEY and CDR2 SMNVEV (reference sequence). The CDR3 is made up of 13 amino acids. V was shortened by 8 bases and J by 7 bases, with 15 bases between the two germline ends. The CDR3 DNA sequence: TGTGCCAGCGGGCCAGGGCCTGGGCAGCCCCAGCATTTT. It translates to CASGPGPGQPQHF.

V usage is TRBV13 and J usage is TRBJ1-1, with D perhaps TRBD1 (6 bases). There are 12 residues in the CDR3. Germline V CDR1 and CDR2: PRHDT, FYEKMQ (reference sequence). V shed 6 bases and J shed 4 bases, with 9 bases lying between them. DNA of the CDR3: TGTGCCAGCAGAAGGGGGGGCACTGAAGCTTTCTTT. It is translated as CASRRGGTEAFF.

The chain's CDR3 is CASSAVRGETQYF. As DNA, the CDR3 is TGTGCCAGCAGTGCGGTTCGGGGGGAGACCCAGTACTTC. The J gene is TRBJ2-5, the V gene TRBV9; TRBD2 might be the D (6 bases). CDR3 length: 13 amino acids. V gave up 5 bases and J gave up 5 bases, with 13 bases separating them. From germline, CDR1 is SGDLS and CDR2 YYNGEE. The full variable domain, completed using reference TRBV9 and TRBJ2-5, is DSGVTQTPKHLITATGQRVTLRCSPRSGDLSVYWYQQSLDQGLQFLIQYYNGEERAKGNILERFSAQQFPDLHSELNLSSLELGDSALYFCASSAVRGETQYFGPGTRLLVL.

This clone has just one count. The chain links TRBV9 to TRBJ1-1, with 9 bases fitting TRBD1. There are 15 residues in the CDR3. Looked up from germline, CDR1 is SGDLS and CDR2 is YYNGEE. V lost 3 bases, J lost 4 bases, and 7 bases stayed unmatched. The CDR3 reads CASSESSGQGTEAFF. The CDR3 nucleotides are TGTGCCAGCAGCGAGAGTTCGGGACAGGGCACTGAAGCTTTCTTT.

The sample holds a few counts of this clone. The chain recombines TRBV11-2 with TRBJ1-5; D remains ambiguous. V was pared by 1 base and J by 2 bases, with 0 bases between. The germline V gene encodes CDR1 SGHAT and CDR2 FQNNGV. The length of the CDR3 is 12 residues. The CDR3, as DNA: TGTGCCAGCAGCTTAGGCAATCAGCCCCAGCATTTT. Translation: CASSLGNQPQHF.

The chain joins TRBV9 to TRBJ1-4; D possibly corresponds to TRBD1 (6 bases). CDR3 length equals 15 residues. Trimming pared 3 bases from V and 8 bases from J, leaving 17 bases between. CDR1 is SGDLS, CDR2 YYNGEE, per germline. The CDR3 reads CASSGRGGFDEKLFF. The CDR3 coding sequence is TGTGCCAGCAGCGGCAGGGGCGGCTTTGACGAAAAACTGTTTTTT.

A note on this clone: Distinct nucleotide sequences in the sample also encode this CDR3. The chain carries TRBV11-3 and TRBJ2-6, with TRBD1 matching over 8 bases. The V segment lost 1 base and the J segment 1 base; nucleotides outside the gene matches: 0. From germline, CDR1 is SGHNT and CDR2 YENEEA. CDR3 length: 16 amino acids. This CDR3 is CASSLGQGSGANVLTF. CDR3 bases: TGTGCCAGCAGCTTAGGACAGGGGTCTGGGGCCAACGTCCTGACTTTC.

The chain employs TRBV5-1 and TRBJ2-1; D is undetermined. This CDR3 spans 13 amino acids. Trimming took off 0 bases at V and 5 bases at J, with 6 bases between the two ends. The V gene's germline CDR1 is SGHRS and CDR2 YFSETQ. The CDR3 loop is CASSLGADNEQFF. As DNA, the CDR3 is TGCGCCAGCAGCTTGGGGGCAGACAATGAGCAGTTCTTC.

The chain employs TRBV9 and TRBJ2-7; D is perhaps TRBD1 or TRBD2 (5 bases each). V lost 4 bases, J lost 1 base, and 12 bases lay in between. In germline, CDR1 is SGDLS, CDR2 YYNGEE. The CDR3 sequence is 14 residues long. As DNA, the CDR3 is TGTGCCAGCAGCTGGGACGGGGAGTCCTACGAGCAGTACTTC. Its protein product is CASSWDGESYEQYF.

The chain has TRBV10-1 and TRBJ2-5, with D uncertain. Germline CDR1 WNHNN, CDR2 SYGVQD (reference sequence). The CDR3 has 14 amino acids. V was clipped by 3 bases and J by 0 bases, with 8 bases between them. CDR3 region: CASSDPGYQETQYF. The DNA for the CDR3 is TGCGCCAGCAGTGACCCCGGGTACCAAGAGACCCAGTACTTC.

This chain connects TRBV4-2 to TRBJ2-2; 10 bases line up with TRBD2. V lost 2 bases, J lost 8 bases, and 5 bases stayed unmatched. The germline CDR1 and CDR2 sequences are LGHNA and YNFKEQ. The CDR3 contains 15 residues. CDR3 in amino acids: CASSQNSGGRGELFF. CDR3 nucleotides: TGTGCCAGCAGCCAAAATAGCGGGGGGCGAGGGGAGCTGTTTTTT.

This chain uses TRBV5-1 with TRBJ2-5, with a possible D match to TRBD1 (6 bases). Germline V gives CDR1 SGHRS, CDR2 YFSETQ. V lost 10 bases to trimming and J lost 4 bases, with 20 bases between them. The CDR3 contains 14 residues. The chain's CDR3 is CACKQGGLLETQYF. CDR3 bases: TGCGCCTGCAAACAGGGCGGGCTGTTAGAGACCCAGTACTTC.

This chain joins TRBV27 and TRBJ2-3; D not resolved. From germline, CDR1 is MNHEY and CDR2 SMNVEV (reference sequence). The CDR3 has 12 residues. The V gene lost 8 bases and the J gene lost 1 base, with 7 bases spanning the gap. The CDR3 is CASARRTDTQYF. The CDR3, as DNA: TGTGCCAGCGCGCGTCGCACAGATACGCAGTATTTT.

This chain links TRBV4-2 with TRBJ1-2; 7 bases map to TRBD1. Germline lookup yields CDR1 LGHNA and CDR2 YNFKEQ. The CDR3 loop spans 17 amino acids. Trimming took 0 bases from V and 5 from J; bases not matched to a gene: 12. The DNA of the CDR3 is TGTGCCAGCAGCCAAGATCTTGGGCAGGGGGAAGGGTATGGCTACACCTTC. Protein: CASSQDLGQGEGYGYTF.

The chain recombines TRBV6-1 with TRBJ2-5; 9 nucleotides align to TRBD1. J lost 10 bases, V lost 5 bases, and 11 bases had no gene match. The CDR3 is 14 residues long. The germline gives CDR1 MNHNS, CDR2 SASEGT. The CDR3 reads CASSPGTGFRDQYF. Here the CDR3 DNA reads TGTGCCAGCAGTCCCGGGACAGGGTTTCGGGACCAGTACTTC.

This chain joins TRBV28 and TRBJ2-2; 7 bases line up with TRBD1. The CDR3 sequence is 15 residues long. Germline CDR1 reads MDHEN; CDR2 reads SYDVKM. V shed 6 bases and J 1 base; nucleotides not matched to a gene: 5. CDR3 DNA sequence: TGTGCCAGCAGCACAAACAGGGGGAACACCGGGGAGCTGTTTTTT. Residues: CASSTNRGNTGELFF.

The CDR3: CASSQATGPYTF. CDR3 sequence (DNA): TGCGCCAGCAGCCAAGCAACAGGGCCCTACACCTTC. This chain joins TRBV4-1 and TRBJ1-2; a possible D gene is TRBD1 (6 bases). V gave up 1 base and J gave up 10 bases, with 10 bases separating them. The CDR3 sequence is 12 residues long. Looked up from germline, CDR1 is MGHRA and CDR2 is YSYEKL.

This clone turned up a few times. This sequence joins TRBV7-6 and TRBJ2-7, with D unresolved. Germline V lookup: CDR1 SGHVS, CDR2 FNYEAQ. CDR3 length: 14 residues. V gave up 1 base and J gave up 7 bases, with 14 bases separating them. The CDR3 spells CASSLEPTNAEQYF. The DNA of the CDR3 is TGTGCCAGCAGCTTAGAGCCTACTAACGCGGAGCAGTACTTC.

V gene TRBV9 combines with J gene TRBJ1-2; D uncertain. The CDR3 has 15 amino acids. V was clipped by 0 bases and J by 4 bases, with 13 bases between them. Germline loops: CDR1 SGDLS, CDR2 YYNGEE. CDR3 sequence: CASSVEGPPIYGYTF. CDR3 coding DNA: TGTGCCAGCAGCGTAGAAGGTCCCCCGATCTATGGCTACACCTTC. Variable domain in full (rest from reference TRBV9 and TRBJ1-2): DSGVTQTPKHLITATGQRVTLRCSPRSGDLSVYWYQQSLDQGLQFLIQYYNGEERAKGNILERFSAQQFPDLHSELNLSSLELGDSALYFCASSVEGPPIYGYTFGSGTRLTVV.

This chain uses TRBV28 with TRBJ1-5; 9 positions agree with TRBD1. This CDR3 comprises 14 residues. Germline V gene sequence: CDR1 MDHEN, CDR2 SYDVKM. V shed 6 bases, J shed 3 bases, and the junction held 3 bases outside the gene matches. In nucleotides, the CDR3 is TGTGCCAGCAGCCGGGACAGGGACAATCAGCCCCAGCATTTT. Residues: CASSRDRDNQPQHF.

The CDR3 DNA reads TGTGCCAGCTCACCAAGAGGGGGCGGCACTGAAGCTTTCTTT. Its protein is CASSPRGGGTEAFF. The chain joins TRBV18 to TRBJ1-1, with 7 bases fitting TRBD1. The CDR3 loop spans 14 amino acids. Germline lookup yields CDR1 KGHSH and CDR2 LQKENI. With V trimmed by 2 bases and J by 4 bases, 4 bases remained unmatched.

The chain couples TRBV27 to TRBJ2-5; D unresolved. The DNA matches TRBJ2-7 better at its end, which makes the J call doubtful. CDR3 length: 15 residues. Germline lookup yields CDR1 MNHEY and CDR2 SMNVEV (reference sequence). For the CDR3, the DNA is TGTGCCAGCAGTTTAAGAGCCTTGCCCCCCTACGAGCAGTACTTC. Translation: CASSLRALPPYEQYF.

The chain links TRBV15 to TRBJ2-7; no clear D. This CDR3 comprises 15 residues. The germline V gene has CDR1 LNHNV and CDR2 YYDKDF (reference sequence). The V and J ends lost 4 bases and 4 bases respectively, with 17 bases between them. CDR3 sequence: CATSTSVWGKYEQYF. CDR3 DNA sequence: TGTGCCACCAGCACCTCGGTTTGGGGTAAATACGAGCAGTACTTC. The variable domain in full, with the rest retrieved from reference TRBV15 and TRBJ2-7, is DAMVIQNPRYQVTQFGKPVTLSCSQTLNHNVMYWYQQKSSQAPKLLFHYYDKDFNNEADTPDNFQSRRPNTSFCFLDIRSPGLGDTAMYLCATSTSVWGKYEQYFGPGTRLTVT.